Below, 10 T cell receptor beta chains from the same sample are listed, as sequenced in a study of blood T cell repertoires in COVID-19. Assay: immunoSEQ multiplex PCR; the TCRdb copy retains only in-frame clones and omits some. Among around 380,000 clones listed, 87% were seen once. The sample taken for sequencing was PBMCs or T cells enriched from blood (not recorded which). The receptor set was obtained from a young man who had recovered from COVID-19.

CDR3 DNA sequence: TGTGCCAGCAGTCCCCGGGGGGGTTGGGATGAGCAGTTCTTC. Translating gives CASSPRGGWDEQFF. The chain is built from TRBV6-6 and TRBJ2-1; 8 positions agree with TRBD2. The CDR3 contains 14 residues. Per germline, CDR1 MNHNY and CDR2 SVGAGI (reference sequence). Germline trimming cut 5 bases from V and 8 bases from J; bases unmatched to any gene: 8.

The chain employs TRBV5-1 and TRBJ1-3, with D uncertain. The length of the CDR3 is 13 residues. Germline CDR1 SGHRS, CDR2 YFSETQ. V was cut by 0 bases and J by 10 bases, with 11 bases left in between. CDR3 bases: TGCGCCAGCAGCTTGGTTTTCGGGGAGACCATATATTTT. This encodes CASSLVFGETIYF.

This CDR3 reads CASSSGTGDTDTQYF. In DNA, the CDR3 is TGTGCCAGCAGCTCCGGGACAGGGGACACAGATACGCAGTATTTT. The chain has TRBV11-1 and TRBJ2-3; 10 positions agree with TRBD1. Trimming removed 4 bases from V and 2 bases from J; junction bases left unmatched: 3. CDR3 length equals 15 residues. In germline, CDR1 is SGHAT, CDR2 FQDESV (reference sequence).

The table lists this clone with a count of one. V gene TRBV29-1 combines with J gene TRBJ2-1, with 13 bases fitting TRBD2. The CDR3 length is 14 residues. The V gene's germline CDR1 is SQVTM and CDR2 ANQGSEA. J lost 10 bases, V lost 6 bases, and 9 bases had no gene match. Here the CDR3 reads CSVTTSGGAGEQFF. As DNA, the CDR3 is TGCAGCGTCACAACTAGCGGGGGGGCTGGAGAGCAGTTCTTC.

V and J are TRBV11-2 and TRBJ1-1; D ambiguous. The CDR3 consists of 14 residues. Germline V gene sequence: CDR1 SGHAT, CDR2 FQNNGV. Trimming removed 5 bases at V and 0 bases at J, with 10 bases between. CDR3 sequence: CASSPTRMNTEAFF. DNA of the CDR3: TGTGCCAGCAGCCCGACAAGAATGAACACTGAAGCTTTCTTT.

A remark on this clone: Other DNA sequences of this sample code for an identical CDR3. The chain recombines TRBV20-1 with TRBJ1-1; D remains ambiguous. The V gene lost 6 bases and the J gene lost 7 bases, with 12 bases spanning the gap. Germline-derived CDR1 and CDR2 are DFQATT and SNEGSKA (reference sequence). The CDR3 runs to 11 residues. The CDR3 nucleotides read TGCAGTGCCCTGCGGGCGGGTGAAGCTTTCTTT. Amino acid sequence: CSALRAGEAFF.

CDR3 residues: CASSLGQGDETQYF. As DNA, the CDR3 is TGCGCCAGCAGCTTGGGACAGGGGGACGAGACCCAGTACTTC. V usage is TRBV5-1 and J usage is TRBJ2-5, with 9 positions matching TRBD1. Germline-derived CDR1 and CDR2 are SGHRS and YFSETQ. The trim removed 0 bases at V and 5 bases at J, leaving 2 bases unmatched. The CDR3 is made up of 14 amino acids. Using reference TRBV5-1 and TRBJ2-5 for the parts outside the CDR3, the full variable domain is KAGVTQTPRYLIKTRGQQVTLSCSPISGHRSVSWYQQTPGQGLQFLFEYFSETQRNKGNFPGRFSGRQFSNSRSEMNVSTLELGDSALYLCASSLGQGDETQYFGPGTRLLVL.

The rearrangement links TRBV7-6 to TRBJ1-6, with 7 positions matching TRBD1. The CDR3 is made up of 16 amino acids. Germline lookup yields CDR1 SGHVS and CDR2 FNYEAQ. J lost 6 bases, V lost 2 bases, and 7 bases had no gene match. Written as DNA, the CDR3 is TGTGCCAGCAGCTTAACCCCCCGACAGGGTAATTCACCCCTCCACTTT. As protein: CASSLTPRQGNSPLHF.

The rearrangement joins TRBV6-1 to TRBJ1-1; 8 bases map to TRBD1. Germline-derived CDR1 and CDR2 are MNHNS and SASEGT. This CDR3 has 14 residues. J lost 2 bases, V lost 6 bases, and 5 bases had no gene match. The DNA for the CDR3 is TGTGCCAGCAGGGACAGGGTGAGAAACACTGAAGCTTTCTTT. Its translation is CASRDRVRNTEAFF.

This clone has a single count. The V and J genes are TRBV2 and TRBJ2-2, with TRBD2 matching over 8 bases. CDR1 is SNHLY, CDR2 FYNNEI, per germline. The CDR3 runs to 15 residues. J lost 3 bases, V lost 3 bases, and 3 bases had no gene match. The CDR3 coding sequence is TGTGCCAGCAGTGAGCGGGGGGCGGACACCGGGGAGCTGTTTTTT. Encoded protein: CASSERGADTGELFF.